Sequencing of this TCR beta chain was carried out in a study of regulatory T cells in long-lasting Graves disease. Overall study results and limits: With persistent disease, TRBV28, TRBJ1-2 and TRBJ2-5 were the favored segments. Only a small sample size was used, which may have cut accuracy.

CDR3 size: 15 residues. Unmatched junction bases numbered 4, after V lost 4 bases and J lost 2 bases. This clonotype was recorded at least ten times. Its antigen is currently unknown. Construction of the TCR beta libraries employed iRepertoire HTBI primers in conjunction with Arm-PCR of CDR3 regions. Authors' processing steps: Samples revealed under 65 TRBV and around 13 TRBJ segments. TCRdb ran MiXCR on the multiplex PCR reads and lists one entry per CDR3 protein. TCRdb, rather than the study authors, made the V and J calls. The sample yields about 610,000 distinct CDR3 sequences, roughly 15% seen once. Time point reported: newly diagnosed GD, antithyroid drugs for less than 3 months. Following extraction of RNA from PBMCs, that RNA was used to make the TCR library. This same sample was also taken into another study, of T cells in Graves' hyperthyroidism and ophthalmopathy.

The specimen was peripheral blood mononuclear cells (PBMCs), collected at new diagnosis, from a patient treated with antithyroid drugs. This chain connects TRBV12-3 or TRBV12-4 to TRBJ2-1; 8 bases match TRBD1. The clonotype was recovered from a man in his late teens or twenties with Graves disease. This CDR3 is CASSSQGAAYNEQFF. CDR3 sequence (DNA): TGTGCCAGCAGTTCGCAGGGGGCGGCCTACAATGAGCAGTTCTTC.